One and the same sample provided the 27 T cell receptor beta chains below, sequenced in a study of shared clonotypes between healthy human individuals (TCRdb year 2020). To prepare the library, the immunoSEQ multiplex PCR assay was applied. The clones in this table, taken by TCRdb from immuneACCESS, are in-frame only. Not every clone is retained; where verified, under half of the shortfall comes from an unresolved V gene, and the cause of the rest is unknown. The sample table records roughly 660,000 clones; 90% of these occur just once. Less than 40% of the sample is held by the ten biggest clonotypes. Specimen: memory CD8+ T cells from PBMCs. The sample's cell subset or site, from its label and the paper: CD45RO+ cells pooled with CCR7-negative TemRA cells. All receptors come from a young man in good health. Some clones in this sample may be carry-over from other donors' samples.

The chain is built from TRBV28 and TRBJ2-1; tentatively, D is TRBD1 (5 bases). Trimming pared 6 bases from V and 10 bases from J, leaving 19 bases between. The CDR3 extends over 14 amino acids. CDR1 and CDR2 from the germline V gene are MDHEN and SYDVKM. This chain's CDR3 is CASSYRQLRYEQFF. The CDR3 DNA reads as TGTGCCAGCAGCTACCGACAGTTGCGGTACGAGCAGTTCTTC.

The CDR3 DNA reads as TGTGCCAGCTCACCGGGGACTAGCGGGAGGTACAGCACAGATACGCAGTATTTT. It codes for CASSPGTSGRYSTDTQYF. The V gene is TRBV18, the J gene TRBJ2-3, with 15 positions matching TRBD2. Germline loops: CDR1 KGHSH, CDR2 LQKENI. V shed 3 bases and J 0 bases; nucleotides not matched to a gene: 4. The length of the CDR3 is 18 residues.

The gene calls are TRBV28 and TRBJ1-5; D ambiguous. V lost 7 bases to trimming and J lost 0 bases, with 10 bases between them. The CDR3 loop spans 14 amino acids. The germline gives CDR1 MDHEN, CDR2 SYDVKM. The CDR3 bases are TGTGCCAGCATGGAGATTAGTAGCAATCAGCCCCAGCATTTT. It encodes CASMEISSNQPQHF.

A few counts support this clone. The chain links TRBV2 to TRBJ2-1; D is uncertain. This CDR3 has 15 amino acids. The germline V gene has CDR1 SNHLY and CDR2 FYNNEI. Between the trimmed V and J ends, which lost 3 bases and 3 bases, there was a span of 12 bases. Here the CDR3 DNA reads TGTGCCAGCAGTGATCGGGTAACAATCTACAATGAGCAGTTCTTC. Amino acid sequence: CASSDRVTIYNEQFF.

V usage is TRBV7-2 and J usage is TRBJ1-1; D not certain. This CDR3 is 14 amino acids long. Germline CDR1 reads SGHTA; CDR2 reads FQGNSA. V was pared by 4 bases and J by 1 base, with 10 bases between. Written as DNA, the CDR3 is TGTGCCAGCAGCTCCGAGACAAGGAACACTGAAGCTTTCTTT. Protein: CASSSETRNTEAFF.

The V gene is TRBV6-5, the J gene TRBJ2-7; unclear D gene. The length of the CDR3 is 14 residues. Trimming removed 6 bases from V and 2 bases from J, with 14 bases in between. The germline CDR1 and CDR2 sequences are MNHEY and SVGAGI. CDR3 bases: TGTGCCAGCAGGAATCCTGAAGACACCTACGAGCAGTACTTC. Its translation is CASRNPEDTYEQYF.

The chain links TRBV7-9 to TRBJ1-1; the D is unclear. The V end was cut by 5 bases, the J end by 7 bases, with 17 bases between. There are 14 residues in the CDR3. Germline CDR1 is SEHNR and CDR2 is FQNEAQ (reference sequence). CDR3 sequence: CASSAERSKIEAFF. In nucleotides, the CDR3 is TGTGCCAGCAGCGCAGAACGGAGTAAAATTGAAGCTTTCTTT.

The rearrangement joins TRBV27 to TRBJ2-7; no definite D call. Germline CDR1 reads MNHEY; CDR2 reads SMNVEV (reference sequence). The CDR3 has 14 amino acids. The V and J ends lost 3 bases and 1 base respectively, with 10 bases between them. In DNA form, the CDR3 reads TGTGCCAGCAGTTTGAATTTGGGATCCTACGAGCAGTACTTC. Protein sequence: CASSLNLGSYEQYF.

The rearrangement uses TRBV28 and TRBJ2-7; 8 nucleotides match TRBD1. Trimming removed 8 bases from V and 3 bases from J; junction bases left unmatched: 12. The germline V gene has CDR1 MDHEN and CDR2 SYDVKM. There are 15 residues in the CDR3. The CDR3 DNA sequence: TGTGCCAGCCATTTGCACGCAGGGGGCGGCTACGAGCAGTACTTC. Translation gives CASHLHAGGGYEQYF.

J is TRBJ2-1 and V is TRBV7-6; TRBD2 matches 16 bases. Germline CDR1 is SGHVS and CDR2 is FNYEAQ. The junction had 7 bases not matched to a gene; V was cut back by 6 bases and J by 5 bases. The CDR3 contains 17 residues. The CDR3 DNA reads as TGTGCCAGCAGATCGAGAGGGACTAGCGGGAGGGACAATGAGCAGTTCTTC. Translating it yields CASRSRGTSGRDNEQFF.

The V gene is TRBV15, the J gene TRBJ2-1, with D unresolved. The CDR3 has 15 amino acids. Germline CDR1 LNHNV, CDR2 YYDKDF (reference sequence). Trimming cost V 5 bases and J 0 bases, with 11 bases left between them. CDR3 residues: CATSPTPSSYNEQFF. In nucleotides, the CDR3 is TGTGCCACCAGCCCGACGCCGAGCTCCTACAATGAGCAGTTCTTC.

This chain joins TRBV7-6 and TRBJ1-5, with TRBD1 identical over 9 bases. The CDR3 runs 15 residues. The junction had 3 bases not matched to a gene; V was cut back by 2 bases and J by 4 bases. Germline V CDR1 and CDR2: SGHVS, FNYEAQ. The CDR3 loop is CASSLYRGPNQPQHF. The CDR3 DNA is TGTGCCAGCAGCTTATACAGGGGGCCAAATCAGCCCCAGCATTTT.

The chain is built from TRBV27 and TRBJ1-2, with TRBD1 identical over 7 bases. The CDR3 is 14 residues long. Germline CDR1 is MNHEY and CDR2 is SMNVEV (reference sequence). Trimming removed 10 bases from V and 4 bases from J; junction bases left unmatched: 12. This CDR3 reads CATLPFRGGYGYTF. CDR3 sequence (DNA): TGTGCCACCCTACCCTTCAGGGGGGGCTATGGCTACACCTTC.

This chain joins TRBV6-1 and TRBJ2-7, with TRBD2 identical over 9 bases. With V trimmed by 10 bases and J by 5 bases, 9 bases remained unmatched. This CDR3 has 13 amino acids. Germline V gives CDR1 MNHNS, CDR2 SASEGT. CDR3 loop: CATRGGAADEQYF. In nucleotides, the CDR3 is TGTGCCACGCGGGGGGGCGCGGCCGACGAGCAGTACTTC.

The CDR3 coding sequence is TGTGCCAGCAGCTTAGTGGGGACAGAGCACTACGAGCAGTACTTC. Residues: CASSLVGTEHYEQYF. The chain recombines TRBV7-9 with TRBJ2-7, with 7 bases fitting TRBD1. This CDR3 spans 15 amino acids. Germline values: CDR1 SEHNR, CDR2 FQNEAQ (reference sequence). V shed 1 base, J shed 3 bases, and the junction held 6 bases outside the gene matches.

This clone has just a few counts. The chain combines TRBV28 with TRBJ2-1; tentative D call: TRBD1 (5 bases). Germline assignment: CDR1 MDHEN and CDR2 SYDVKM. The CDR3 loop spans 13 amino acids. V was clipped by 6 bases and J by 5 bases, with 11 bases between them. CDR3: CASSPTENNEQFF. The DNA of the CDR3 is TGTGCCAGCAGCCCGACAGAAAACAATGAGCAGTTCTTC.

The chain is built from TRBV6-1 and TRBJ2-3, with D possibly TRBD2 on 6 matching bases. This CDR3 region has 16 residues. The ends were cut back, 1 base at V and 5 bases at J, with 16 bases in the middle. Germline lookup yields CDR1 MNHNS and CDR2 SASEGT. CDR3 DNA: TGTGCCAGCAGTGAAGGGCGATCCTGGGGGGAAGATACGCAGTATTTT. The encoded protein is CASSEGRSWGEDTQYF.

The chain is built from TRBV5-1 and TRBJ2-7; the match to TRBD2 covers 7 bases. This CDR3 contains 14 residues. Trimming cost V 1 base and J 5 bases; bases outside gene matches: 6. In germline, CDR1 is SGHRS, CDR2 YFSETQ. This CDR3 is CASSLLGGFHEQYF. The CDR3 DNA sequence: TGCGCCAGCAGCTTGTTGGGAGGGTTCCACGAGCAGTACTTC.

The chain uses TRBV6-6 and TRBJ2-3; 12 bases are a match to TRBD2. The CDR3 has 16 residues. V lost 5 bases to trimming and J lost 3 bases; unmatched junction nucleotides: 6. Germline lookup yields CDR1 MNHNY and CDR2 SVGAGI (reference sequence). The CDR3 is CASSLPLAGGTDTQYF. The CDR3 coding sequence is TGTGCCAGCAGTCTCCCACTAGCGGGAGGAACAGATACGCAGTATTTT.

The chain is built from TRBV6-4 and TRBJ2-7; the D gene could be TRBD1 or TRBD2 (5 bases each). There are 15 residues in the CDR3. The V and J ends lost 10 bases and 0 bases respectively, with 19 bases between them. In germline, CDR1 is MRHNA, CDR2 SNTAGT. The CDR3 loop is CANPGDGAHSYEQYF. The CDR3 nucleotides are TGTGCCAACCCTGGGGACGGGGCCCACTCCTACGAGCAGTACTTC.

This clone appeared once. The CDR3 sequence is CAISEGAVSEQYF. The CDR3 region has the DNA TGTGCCATCAGTGAGGGGGCGGTTTCCGAGCAGTACTTC. The V gene is TRBV10-3, the J gene TRBJ2-7; tentatively, D is TRBD1 (5 bases). CDR3 length equals 13 residues. Germline loops: CDR1 ENHRY, CDR2 SYGVKD. Trimming stripped 2 bases from V and 6 bases from J, with 11 bases between.

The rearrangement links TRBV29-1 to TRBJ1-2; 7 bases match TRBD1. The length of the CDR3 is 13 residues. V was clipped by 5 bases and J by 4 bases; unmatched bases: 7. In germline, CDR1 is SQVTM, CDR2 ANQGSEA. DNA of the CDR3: TGCAGCGTTCATCCGGGACAGAGCTATGGCTACACCTTC. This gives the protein CSVHPGQSYGYTF. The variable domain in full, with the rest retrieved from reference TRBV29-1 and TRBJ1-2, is SAVISQKPSRDICQRGTSLTIQCQVDSQVTMMFWYRQQPGQSLTLIATANQGSEATYESGFVIDKFPISRPNLTFSTLTVSNMSPEDSSIYLCSVHPGQSYGYTFGSGTRLTVV.

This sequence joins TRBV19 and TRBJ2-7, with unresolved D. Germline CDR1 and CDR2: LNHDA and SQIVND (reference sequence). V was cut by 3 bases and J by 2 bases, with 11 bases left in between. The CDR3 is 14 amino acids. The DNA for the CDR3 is TGTGCCAGTAGTATTGGTGGCGCCCCCTACGAGCAGTACTTC. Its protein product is CASSIGGAPYEQYF. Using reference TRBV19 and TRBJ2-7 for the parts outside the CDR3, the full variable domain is DGGITQSPKYLFRKEGQNVTLSCEQNLNHDAMYWYRQDPGQGLRLIYYSQIVNDFQKGDIAEGYSVSREKKESFPLTVTSAQKNPTAFYLCASSIGGAPYEQYFGPGTRLTVT.

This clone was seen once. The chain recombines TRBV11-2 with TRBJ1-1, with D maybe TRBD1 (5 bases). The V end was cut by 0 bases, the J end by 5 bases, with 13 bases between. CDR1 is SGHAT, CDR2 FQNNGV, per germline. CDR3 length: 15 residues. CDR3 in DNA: TGTGCCAGCAGCTTAGATCCAAGGGGAGGGACTGAAGCTTTCTTT. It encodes CASSLDPRGGTEAFF.

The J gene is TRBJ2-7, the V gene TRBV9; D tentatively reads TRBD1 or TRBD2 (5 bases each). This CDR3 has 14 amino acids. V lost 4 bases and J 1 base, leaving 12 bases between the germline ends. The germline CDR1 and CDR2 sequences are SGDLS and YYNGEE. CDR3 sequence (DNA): TGTGCCAGCAGCTTCGGGACGGGATCCTACGAGCAGTACTTC. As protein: CASSFGTGSYEQYF.

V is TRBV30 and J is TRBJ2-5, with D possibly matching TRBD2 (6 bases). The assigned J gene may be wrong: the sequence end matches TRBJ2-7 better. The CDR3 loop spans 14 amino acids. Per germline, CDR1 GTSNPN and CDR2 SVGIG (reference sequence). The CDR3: CAWGPFGGTYEQYF. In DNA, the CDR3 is TGTGCCTGGGGCCCCTTCGGGGGTACCTACGAGCAGTACTTC.

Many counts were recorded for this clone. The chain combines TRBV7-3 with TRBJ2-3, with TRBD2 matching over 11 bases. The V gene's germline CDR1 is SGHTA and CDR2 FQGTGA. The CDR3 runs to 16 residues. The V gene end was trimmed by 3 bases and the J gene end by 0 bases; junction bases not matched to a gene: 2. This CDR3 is CASSFGTSGSTDTQYF. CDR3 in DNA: TGTGCCAGCAGCTTCGGGACTAGCGGAAGCACAGATACGCAGTATTTT.